The rows below give T cell receptor beta chains drawn from one sample of a study of blood T cell repertoires in COVID-19. Clones were read by immunoSEQ multiplex PCR, and TCRdb kept only the in-frame ones, dropping some. The data show roughly 500,000 clones, approximately 92% seen once. Sequenced: peripheral blood. Source of these receptors: a man younger than 35 with COVID-19, enrolled during active disease. Each CDR3 is given with its conserved first and last residue. The D gene is left open where the match is weak. Some rows mark clone size as missing; the rest say once, few, many or name a class of expanded clone.

>TRBJ2-5|TRBD2|-|TRBV9
CASSVGELAVYQYF
TGTGCCAGCAGCGTAGGGGAACTAGCGGTTTACCAGTACTTC
>TRBJ2-7|TRBD2|-|TRBV14
CASSQERNLATSGGPSYEQYF
TGTGCCAGCAGCCAAGAGAGAAACTTGGCGACTAGCGGGGGGCCCTCCTACGAGCAGTACTTC
>TRBJ2-5|TRBD2|-|TRBV3-1/TRBV3-2
CASSQEGTSGFGTQYF
TGTGCCAGCAGCCAAGAAGGGACTAGCGGGTTTGGGACCCAGTACTTC
>TRBJ2-2|TRBD2|-|TRBV5-4
CASMSSLAGSTGELFF
TGTGCCAGCATGTCGTCGCTAGCGGGGAGCACCGGGGAGCTGTTTTTT
>TRBJ1-1|-|-|TRBV2
CASSETGTRGNTEAFF
TGTGCCAGCAGTGAAACAGGGACGAGGGGGAACACTGAAGCTTTCTTT
>TRBJ2-3|TRBD2|-|TRBV7-8
CASSHKRGGTDTQYF
TGTGCCAGCAGTCATAAGCGGGGGGGCACAGATACGCAGTATTTT
>TRBJ2-2|-|-|TRBV7-9
CASSLVVRVDTGELFF
TGTGCCAGCAGCTTAGTCGTCAGGGTTGACACCGGGGAGCTGTTTTTT
>TRBJ2-3|TRBD2|-|TRBV3-1/TRBV3-2
CASSQPGTSGGPVIDTQYF
TGTGCCAGCAGCCAACCCGGGACTAGCGGGGGCCCTGTTATAGATACGCAGTATTTT
>TRBJ2-7|TRBD1|-|TRBV12-5
CASGAGTGVNEQYF
TGTGCTAGTGGTGCCGGGACAGGGGTTAACGAGCAGTACTTC
>TRBJ2-1|TRBD1|once|TRBV27
CASRTGVWGSYNEQFF
TGTGCCAGCCGGACAGGGGTTTGGGGCTCCTACAATGAGCAGTTCTTC
>TRBJ2-3|TRBD2|-|TRBV14
CASSTSGGTQYF
TGTGCCAGCTCCACTAGCGGGGGAACGCAGTATTTT
>TRBJ2-1|-|-|TRBV7-2
CASSLDRSHNEQFF
TGTGCCAGCAGCTTAGACAGATCCCACAATGAGCAGTTCTTC
>TRBJ1-1|TRBD1|-|TRBV14
CASSQGLGQVEAFF
TGTGCCAGCAGCCAAGGCCTTGGACAGGTTGAAGCTTTCTTT
>TRBJ2-6|TRBD1|-|TRBV5-1
CASSTFSQGSGANVLTF
TGCGCCAGCAGCACCTTTTCACAGGGGTCTGGGGCCAACGTCCTGACTTTC
>TRBJ1-1|-|few|TRBV3-1/TRBV3-2
CASSPGGLEAFF
TGTGCCAGCAGCCCGGGAGGACTTGAAGCTTTCTTT
>TRBJ1-4|TRBD1|-|TRBV19
CASSFGRTGPGEKLFF
TGTGCCAGTAGTTTTGGCCGGACAGGGCCTGGGGAAAAACTGTTTTTT
>TRBJ2-2|-|-|TRBV2
CASSESGTGELFF
TGTGCCAGCAGTGAGTCCGGGACCGGGGAGCTGTTTTTT
>TRBJ2-1|-|once|TRBV3-1/TRBV3-2
CASSPHQGGEQFF
TGTGCCAGCAGCCCACACCAGGGCGGTGAGCAGTTCTTC
>TRBJ2-7|-|-|TRBV12-3/TRBV12-4
CASSHGLLYEQYF
TGTGCCAGCAGCCACGGACTCCTCTACGAGCAGTACTTC
>TRBJ1-2|-|-|TRBV6-6
CASSGGANYGYTF
TGTGCCAGCAGTGGCGGCGCTAACTATGGCTACACCTTC
>TRBJ1-6|-|-|TRBV5-6
CASSQRGIRNSPLHF
TGTGCCAGCAGCCAGCGGGGGATACGGAATTCACCCCTCCACTTT
>TRBJ2-3|TRBD1|-|TRBV6-5
CASSYGPGQGTDTQYF
TGTGCCAGCAGTTACGGGCCGGGACAGGGGACAGATACGCAGTATTTT
>TRBJ1-4|TRBD1|-|TRBV12-5
CASGAGARGLTKVTNEKLFF
TGTGCTAGTGGTGCCGGGGCCAGGGGGCTAACGAAAGTAACTAATGAAAAACTGTTTTTT
>TRBJ1-2|TRBD1|-|TRBV6-5
CASSRTYRGDYGYTF
TGTGCCAGCAGTCGGACCTACAGGGGCGACTATGGCTACACCTTC
>TRBJ1-4|TRBD1|-|TRBV12-3/TRBV12-4
CASRRQGNEKLFF
TGTGCCAGCCGACGACAGGGGAATGAAAAACTGTTTTTT
>TRBJ1-6|-|-|TRBV10-1
CASSRQSNSPLHF
TGCGCCAGCAGCAGACAGTCCAATTCACCCCTCCACTTT
>TRBJ1-2|-|-|TRBV5-1
CASSLESSGVDSIYGYTF
TGCGCCAGCAGCTTGGAGTCATCGGGGGTCGACAGTATCTATGGCTACACCTTC
>TRBJ1-1|-|-|TRBV6-2/TRBV6-3
CASSYKMGQTNTEAFF
TGTGCCAGCAGTTACAAGATGGGGCAGACGAACACTGAAGCTTTCTTT
>TRBJ1-5|-|once|TRBV7-8
CASSLAYSNQPQHF
TGTGCCAGCAGCTTAGCGTATAGCAATCAGCCCCAGCATTTT
>TRBJ2-2|-|once|TRBV4-1
CASSPRQGPNTGELFF
TGCGCCAGCAGCCCTAGGCAGGGGCCGAACACCGGGGAGCTGTTTTTT
>TRBJ1-3|TRBD1|-|TRBV6-5
CASSPTTGVRTIYF
TGTGCCAGCAGTCCAACGACAGGGGTTCGCACCATATATTTT
>TRBJ1-2|-|once|TRBV11-2
CASSLGFSGGPYGYTF
TGTGCCAGCAGCTTAGGCTTTTCGGGGGGACCCTATGGCTACACCTTC
>TRBJ2-7|TRBD1|-|TRBV7-8
CASSLVTGSFSYEQYF
TGTGCCAGCAGCTTGGTGACAGGGTCTTTCTCCTACGAGCAGTACTTC
>TRBJ1-2|-|-|TRBV6-1
CAGREGQRIYGYTF
TGTGCCGGCAGGGAAGGACAGAGGATCTATGGCTACACCTTC
>TRBJ1-5|-|-|TRBV4-2
CASSQDIAGGNQPQHF
TGTGCCAGCAGCCAAGACATTGCGGGAGGAAATCAGCCCCAGCATTTT
>TRBJ2-1|TRBD2|-|TRBV19
CASSQTSGTSYNEQFF
TGTGCCAGTAGTCAAACTAGCGGGACCTCCTACAATGAGCAGTTCTTC
>TRBJ2-7|-|-|TRBV11-3
CASSLVPSSYEQYF
TGTGCCAGCAGCTTAGTCCCGAGCTCCTACGAGCAGTACTTC
>TRBJ2-1|TRBD2|-|TRBV5-1
CASSRGTSGYYNEQFF
TGCGCCAGCAGCCGGGGGACTAGCGGATACTACAATGAGCAGTTCTTC
>TRBJ2-7|-|-|TRBV3-1/TRBV3-2
CASSPEGRAGYEQYF
TGTGCCAGCAGCCCTGAGGGTAGGGCCGGCTACGAGCAGTACTTC
>TRBJ2-7|TRBD1|-|TRBV7-8
CASSLGDRGREQYF
TGTGCCAGCAGCTTAGGGGACAGGGGACGAGAGCAGTACTTC
>TRBJ1-2|-|-|TRBV29-1
CSVVGQGTGYTF
TGCAGCGTTGTAGGGCAGGGAACCGGCTACACCTTC